A selection of T cell receptor beta chains follows, all from one sample in a study of T cell responses to AZD1222 COVID-19 vaccine. The protocol was immunoSEQ multiplex PCR, while the TCRdb copy is restricted to in-frame clones and leaves out a portion. The data show around 140,000 clones, with 90% to 95% seen just once and approximately 1.8% held by the top ten. The sample in question was peripheral blood, obtained on day 0 of AZD1222 vaccination. These receptors came from an adult in good health. Both conserved end residues are part of each CDR3. Fields, in order: CDR3 DNA, CDR3 protein, D gene, clone size, J gene, V gene, CDR3 length. D genes are given only for firm matches. The listing skips clone size in some rows; elsewhere it reads once, few, many or a size class.

DNA: TGCAGCGCAGTACTGGGGAACGAGCAGTACTTC
CDR3: CSAVLGNEQYF
D: -
size: -
J: TRBJ2-7
V: TRBV29-1
length: 11

DNA: TGTGCCACCAGCAGAGTCGGACAGGCGAACACTGAAGCTTTCTTT
CDR3: CATSRVGQANTEAFF
D: TRBD1
size: -
J: TRBJ1-1
V: TRBV15
length: 15

DNA: TGTGCCAGCAGCTCTACCACCCTCGGTTACAATGAGCAGTTCTTC
CDR3: CASSSTTLGYNEQFF
D: -
size: -
J: TRBJ2-1
V: TRBV7-2
length: 15

DNA: TGTGCCAGCAGCGACCGGGACAGGGCCCAAGAGACCCAGTACTTC
CDR3: CASSDRDRAQETQYF
D: TRBD1
size: -
J: TRBJ2-5
V: TRBV7-9
length: 15

DNA: TGTGCCAGCAGACAGGGGGCCTCCGGTCCTGAAAAACTGTTTTTT
CDR3: CASRQGASGPEKLFF
D: TRBD1
size: -
J: TRBJ1-4
V: TRBV5-4
length: 15

DNA: TGCGCCAGCAGCCCAGAGCGCAGCTCCTATAATTCACCCCTCCACTTT
CDR3: CASSPERSSYNSPLHF
D: -
size: -
J: TRBJ1-6
V: TRBV5-1
length: 16

DNA: TGTGCCAGCAGTGAGGACGCGCCTCAGCACTTC
CDR3: CASSEDAPQHF
D: -
size: -
J: TRBJ2-7
V: TRBV6-1
length: 11

DNA: TGTGCCAGCAGCTTAGAGCCGAGGAGGCCCCAGCATTTT
CDR3: CASSLEPRRPQHF
D: -
size: -
J: TRBJ1-5
V: TRBV7-3
length: 13

DNA: TGTGCTAGCAGCTTTGAGGGGGGAATGGACCAGTACTTC
CDR3: CASSFEGGMDQYF
D: -
size: -
J: TRBJ2-5
V: TRBV7-7
length: 13

DNA: TGTGCCAGTAGTTCGGGGGGCTATGGCTACACCTTC
CDR3: CASSSGGYGYTF
D: -
size: -
J: TRBJ1-2
V: TRBV19
length: 12

DNA: TGTGCCAGCAGCGACCGGGACAAGAACACTGAAGCTTTCTTT
CDR3: CASSDRDKNTEAFF
D: -
size: -
J: TRBJ1-1
V: TRBV3-1/TRBV3-2
length: 14

DNA: TGTGCCAGCACCACAGCAATGAACACTGAAGCTTTCTTT
CDR3: CASTTAMNTEAFF
D: -
size: once
J: TRBJ1-1
V: TRBV7-9
length: 13

DNA: TGTGCCAGCAGCGTAGAGGACTTCGGTGAGCAGTTCTTC
CDR3: CASSVEDFGEQFF
D: -
size: -
J: TRBJ2-1
V: TRBV9
length: 13

DNA: TGTGCCAGCAGCCAAGACAGGGTACCCTCTCTCACAGATACGCAGTATTTT
CDR3: CASSQDRVPSLTDTQYF
D: -
size: once
J: TRBJ2-3
V: TRBV14
length: 17

DNA: TGTGCCAGCTCACCGGGGGGCGCTTCTCAGAACTATGGCTACACCTTC
CDR3: CASSPGGASQNYGYTF
D: -
size: -
J: TRBJ1-2
V: TRBV18
length: 16

DNA: TGTGCCACCTCGGACAGCCCCACCCACAATGAGCAGTTCTTC
CDR3: CATSDSPTHNEQFF
D: -
size: -
J: TRBJ2-1
V: TRBV11-2
length: 14

DNA: TGCGCCAGCAGCCAAGTAGTATTAGCCAGAGGCGAGCAGTTCTTC
CDR3: CASSQVVLARGEQFF
D: -
size: -
J: TRBJ2-1
V: TRBV4-1
length: 15

DNA: TGTGCCAGCAGGCCTTTAGGACAGTTGGAGAAACTGTTTTTT
CDR3: CASRPLGQLEKLFF
D: -
size: once
J: TRBJ1-4
V: TRBV7-2
length: 14

DNA: TGTGCCAGCAGTTTATGGCCCTCCCTCCTGGGGCAGCCCCAGCATTTT
CDR3: CASSLWPSLLGQPQHF
D: -
size: once
J: TRBJ1-5
V: TRBV28
length: 16

DNA: TGTGCCAGCAGCGTCGGGACTAGCAGTAGCACAGATACGCAGTATTTT
CDR3: CASSVGTSSSTDTQYF
D: TRBD2
size: -
J: TRBJ2-3
V: TRBV9
length: 16

DNA: TGCGCCAGCAGCTTGGTCCCCGGCTCCTACGAGCAGTACTTC
CDR3: CASSLVPGSYEQYF
D: -
size: once
J: TRBJ2-7
V: TRBV5-1
length: 14

DNA: TGTGCCAGCAGTCCGGGACCCCGCAGGGGGGAGCAGTACTTC
CDR3: CASSPGPRRGEQYF
D: TRBD1
size: -
J: TRBJ2-7
V: TRBV19
length: 14

DNA: TGCGCCAGCAGCTCAACAGGGGGCACTGAAGCTTTCTTT
CDR3: CASSSTGGTEAFF
D: TRBD1
size: many
J: TRBJ1-1
V: TRBV5-1
length: 13

DNA: TGCAGCGTTGAAAAGGGGAGGCGGGACGAGCCCCGGGAGACCCAGTACTTC
CDR3: CSVEKGRRDEPRETQYF
D: -
size: -
J: TRBJ2-5
V: TRBV29-1
length: 17

DNA: TGTGCCAGCAGCTTCGGACAGGGAGGTTATTCACCCCTCCACTTT
CDR3: CASSFGQGGYSPLHF
D: TRBD1
size: -
J: TRBJ1-6
V: TRBV7-2
length: 15

DNA: TGTGCCAGCAGCTCGCTTCCGGGACAGGGGGCTTACACTGAAGCTTTCTTT
CDR3: CASSSLPGQGAYTEAFF
D: TRBD1
size: -
J: TRBJ1-1
V: TRBV5-6
length: 17

DNA: TGTGCCAGCAGCTTAGCCAATGGAGGGGCTGGAGCTTTCTTT
CDR3: CASSLANGGAGAFF
D: -
size: -
J: TRBJ1-1
V: TRBV11-2
length: 14

DNA: TGTGCCAGTAGTATGACTAGCCCCGGGTATGAGCAGTTCTTC
CDR3: CASSMTSPGYEQFF
D: TRBD2
size: -
J: TRBJ2-1
V: TRBV19
length: 14

DNA: TGTGCCACCAGTGATTACCCGGGGGACGAGCAGTACTTC
CDR3: CATSDYPGDEQYF
D: -
size: -
J: TRBJ2-7
V: TRBV24-1
length: 13

DNA: TGTGCCAGCGGTCCACAGGGTGGAAACACTGAAGCTTTCTTT
CDR3: CASGPQGGNTEAFF
D: -
size: -
J: TRBJ1-1
V: TRBV7-9
length: 14

DNA: TGTGCCAGCAGTCGAGCGACAGAACCTAGCAATCAGCCCCAGCATTTT
CDR3: CASSRATEPSNQPQHF
D: -
size: -
J: TRBJ1-5
V: TRBV7-9
length: 16

DNA: TGTGCCAGCAGCCCAGGGGACAGGGGTCGGACCGGGGAGCTGTTTTTT
CDR3: CASSPGDRGRTGELFF
D: TRBD1
size: -
J: TRBJ2-2
V: TRBV7-9
length: 16

DNA: TGTGCCAGTGCAAGGTCCAGCACAGATACGCAGTATTTT
CDR3: CASARSSTDTQYF
D: -
size: -
J: TRBJ2-3
V: TRBV19
length: 13

DNA: TGTGCCAGCAGTCCCCACAGGGGCTCTGGGGCCAACGTCCTGACTTTC
CDR3: CASSPHRGSGANVLTF
D: TRBD1
size: -
J: TRBJ2-6
V: TRBV28
length: 16

DNA: TGCGCCAGCAGCTTGGCGGGGGACTATGGCTACACCTTC
CDR3: CASSLAGDYGYTF
D: -
size: -
J: TRBJ1-2
V: TRBV5-1
length: 13

DNA: TGTGCCATCGGTCGTACCTGGGGGACCGGGGAGCTGTTTTTT
CDR3: CAIGRTWGTGELFF
D: -
size: -
J: TRBJ2-2
V: TRBV5-5
length: 14

DNA: TGTGCCAGCAGCTTAAAGGTGGCTAGCGGGGTTTACAATGAGCAGTTCTTC
CDR3: CASSLKVASGVYNEQFF
D: TRBD2
size: -
J: TRBJ2-1
V: TRBV7-2
length: 17

DNA: TGTGCCAGCAGTTTAGGACAGAATCAGCCCCAGCATTTT
CDR3: CASSLGQNQPQHF
D: -
size: once
J: TRBJ1-5
V: TRBV12-3/TRBV12-4
length: 13

DNA: TGTGCCAGCAGTCCCCCCCCGCACGAAGGTGAAAAACTGTTTTTT
CDR3: CASSPPPHEGEKLFF
D: -
size: -
J: TRBJ1-4
V: TRBV27
length: 15

DNA: TGTGCCAGCAGCACCCTGTCCGAGCAGTACTTC
CDR3: CASSTLSEQYF
D: -
size: -
J: TRBJ2-7
V: TRBV3-1/TRBV3-2
length: 11

DNA: TGTGCCAGCAGTTCGACTAGCGGGAACTACGAGCAGTACTTC
CDR3: CASSSTSGNYEQYF
D: TRBD2
size: -
J: TRBJ2-7
V: TRBV27
length: 14

DNA: TGCGCCAGCAGCCAAGATAGGGGGGACTATGGCTACACCTTC
CDR3: CASSQDRGDYGYTF
D: -
size: few
J: TRBJ1-2
V: TRBV4-3
length: 14

DNA: TGTGCCAGTAGTAGACAGATCGCCGGGACAGGGGCTACTGAAGCTTTCTTT
CDR3: CASSRQIAGTGATEAFF
D: TRBD1
size: -
J: TRBJ1-1
V: TRBV19
length: 17

DNA: TGCGCCAGCAGCCAGGGGACAGGGACCTATGGCTACACCTTC
CDR3: CASSQGTGTYGYTF
D: TRBD1
size: -
J: TRBJ1-2
V: TRBV4-1
length: 14

DNA: TGTGCCAGCAGCCAAGAGGTAGGGAGCTCCTACGAGCAGTACTTC
CDR3: CASSQEVGSSYEQYF
D: -
size: -
J: TRBJ2-7
V: TRBV4-2
length: 15

DNA: TGTGCCAGCAGCCAGATTGACTACGAGCAGTACTTC
CDR3: CASSQIDYEQYF
D: -
size: -
J: TRBJ2-7
V: TRBV14
length: 12

DNA: TGTGCCAGCAGCCAGACCGGAACCTACGAGCAGTACTTC
CDR3: CASSQTGTYEQYF
D: -
size: -
J: TRBJ2-7
V: TRBV3-1/TRBV3-2
length: 13

DNA: TGTGCCACCAGCGAGAGACCCGGGACTAGCGTGGGCAATGAGCAGTTCTTC
CDR3: CATSERPGTSVGNEQFF
D: TRBD2
size: -
J: TRBJ2-1
V: TRBV15
length: 17

DNA: TGCGCCAGCAGCCAAGATCCGGCCGGGGAGCTGTTTTTT
CDR3: CASSQDPAGELFF
D: -
size: few
J: TRBJ2-2
V: TRBV4-3
length: 13

DNA: TGCGCCAGCAGCCAAGAGGGAAGGACGGGGGAGCGCTACACCTTC
CDR3: CASSQEGRTGERYTF
D: -
size: once
J: TRBJ1-2
V: TRBV4-3
length: 15

DNA: TGTGCCAGCAGCGCCGGTGGGGACGGACTTAATGAAAAACTGTTTTTT
CDR3: CASSAGGDGLNEKLFF
D: -
size: -
J: TRBJ1-4
V: TRBV5-4
length: 16

DNA: TGTGCCAGCAGCCGACTCTACACAGATACGCAGTATTTT
CDR3: CASSRLYTDTQYF
D: -
size: -
J: TRBJ2-3
V: TRBV4-2
length: 13

DNA: TGCGCCAGCAGCTTCCCGGGACGGAATCAAGAGACCCAGTACTTC
CDR3: CASSFPGRNQETQYF
D: -
size: -
J: TRBJ2-5
V: TRBV5-1
length: 15